This T cell receptor beta chain is drawn from a study of blood T cell repertoires in COVID-19. About the research overall: The United States, Italy and Spain supplied acute and convalescent COVID-19 samples.

Clones were read by immunoSEQ multiplex PCR, and TCRdb kept only the in-frame ones, dropping some. The top ten clones hold roughly 6% of a sample with roughly 200,000 clones, around 89% of them seen once. The germline V gene has CDR1 LGHNA and CDR2 YNFKEQ. The CDR3 length is 17 residues. The trim removed 4 bases at V and 7 bases at J, leaving 8 bases unmatched. This chain uses TRBV4-2 with TRBJ1-6; 12 bases map to TRBD1. The clonotype was recovered from a middle-aged man with active or convalescent COVID-19. The source material was peripheral blood. In DNA form, the CDR3 reads TGTGCCAGCAGCCTCCGGGACAGGGGGCTAGGGAATTCACCCCTCCACTTT. It yields the protein CASSLRDRGLGNSPLHF.